The T cell receptor (beta chain) under discussion was sequenced for a study of neurological immune-mediated disorders. Study-wide results and limits: Sharing of CDR3 amino acid sequences among expanded clones across subjects was absent, suggesting private repertoires in all groups. The study phylogenetically grouped the repertoires of 18 of 34 multiple sclerosis patients into one related-CDR3 cluster, a possible signature.

TCRdb itself ran the 5' RACE reads through MiXCR, one entry per CDR3 protein. The sample records 55,000 to 85,000 distinct CDR3 sequences, about 3% being singletons. This clonotype has ten or more counts. Its antigen remains unidentified. The CDR3 loop spans 16 amino acids. With 0 bases removed from V and 6 bases from J, the gap between germline ends came to 19 bases. Per germline, CDR1 SGHRS and CDR2 YFSETQ. The specimen sequenced was PBMCs. This rearrangement joins TRBV5-1 to TRBJ2-7; perhaps TRBD1 as D (6 bases). The source is a woman between 50 and 59 years old with multiple sclerosis. The CDR3 coding sequence is TGCGCCAGCAGCTTGGTGCCGACAGGAGGTAGTACCGAGCAGTACTTC. Residues: CASSLVPTGGSTEQYF. Based on the CDR3 plus reference TRBV5-1 and TRBJ2-7, the full variable domain is KAGVTQTPRYLIKTRGQQVTLSCSPISGHRSVSWYQQTPGQGLQFLFEYFSETQRNKGNFPGRFSGRQFSNSRSEMNVSTLELGDSALYLCASSLVPTGGSTEQYFGPGTRLTVT.